This T cell receptor beta chain was captured in a study of T cells after yellow fever vaccination. Study details: Low-cell-number fractions were prepared with SMART-Seq v4 Ultra Low Input. General study points: It was the secondary response that reached its peak faster, day 5 versus 15, but it was weaker. The booster response re-showed most primary clones: 96% CD4, roughly 91% CD8.

CDR1 and CDR2 from the germline V gene are WSHSY and SAAADI. This CDR3 is built from 14 residues. V dropped 8 bases and J dropped 3; count of bases not matched to a gene: 5. UMIs were added to TCR cDNA along with a universal primer site when it was made by 5'RACE template switching. TCRdb re-called the 5' RACE reads with MiXCR, one entry per CDR3 protein. The sample lists a few hundred thousand distinct CDR3 sequences, less than 8.5% occurring once. In its sample, this clonotype was seen many times. The target antigen is unknown. Sequences were derived from CD4+ T cells sorted from PBMCs, sampled 15 days after the yellow fever booster vaccination. This chain links TRBV10-2 with TRBJ2-3; TRBD2 agrees at 10 bases. This clonotype originated in a man younger than 40 who received the YFV17D yellow fever vaccine. CDR3 in DNA: TGCGCCAGCTTCAGCGGGAGGGGTACAGATACGCAGTATTTT. Its translation: CASFSGRGTDTQYF.